The sequence of this TCR beta chain was determined in a study of tumor-infiltrating lymphocytes in primary liver carcinoma. From unsorted bulk tissue weighing about 20-32 mg, DNA and RNA were co-extracted. Whichever tumor sample was examined, it had over 75% viable tumor cells. Regarding this clonotype: Germline is not matched at one junction end, which may reflect a read error.

From 400 to 550 ng total RNA, TCR beta cDNA was generated with a primer in the constant region. Amplification in three nested multiplex PCR rounds with slightly modified ARM-PCR gave rise to TCR beta libraries. The first two PCR rounds, approximately 10 cycles each, used TRBV1-TRBV30 forward primers and a C-beta reverse primer. TCRdb reanalysed the multiplex PCR reads using MiXCR and keeps one entry per CDR3 protein. The repertoire includes roughly 100,000 distinct CDR3 sequences, around 83% of them detected once, and around 21% sits in the top ten. From germline, CDR1 is MNHEY and CDR2 SVGAGI. The CDR3 length is 12 residues.

This clonotype was obtained from a man aged 35 to 55 with primary liver carcinoma and hepatitis B virus infection. Sequenced: liver tumor tissue from sampling region 3. The subset denotes: tumor region T3, left-lateral pole. The chain uses TRBV6-5 and TRBJ2-7; perhaps TRBD2 as D (5 bases). CDR3 DNA: TGTGCCGGCAGCACCGGGATTACCGAGCAGTACTTC. This gives the protein CAGSTGITEQYF.